This paragraph covers one TCR beta chain sequence. Its antigen is unknown. No base qualities exist here, and no much larger clone lies one base off it. A second Seattle source provided samples from volunteer blood donors who had recovered from COVID-19. Collaborating institutions collected whole blood in K2EDTA tubes following their own protocols. For TCRbeta analysis, collaborator samples were shipped as frozen whole blood, as isolated PBMCs, or as DNA extracted from either sample type. This record belongs to a study of blood T cell repertoires in COVID-19 (dated by TCRdb to 2020 to 2021). General notes on the study: Samples covering the acute and convalescent phases of COVID-19 were provided by collaborators in the United States, Italy and Spain. Subjects who had been exposed to COVID-19, were actively infected with it, or had recovered from it provided the deeply sampled blood TCRbeta repertoires that made up the dataset. The material from the prospective study consisted of cDNA or gDNA derived from T cells, B-cell-depleted T cells, or PBMCs. Where available, HLA class I and class II types were taken from metadata supplied by the sample provider and were not determined by assay-based typing. The repertoires were made available in a free public database intended to serve as a resource for research on the immune response to SARS-CoV-2. Samples were obtained from the ongoing ImmuneRACE study (first 160 participants) and from 1,000 to 1,500 subjects provided by 6 global collaborators. Sample metadata almost always included a de-identified subject ID, COVID-19 status, age in years and sex.

TCRbeta CDR3 regions were amplified from genomic DNA using the immunoSEQ Assay, a bias-controlled multiplex PCR. In the original analysis: Nucleated cell counts per sample were estimated from amplification of reference gene primers within the assay. To quantify the absolute abundance of each unique TCRbeta CDR3 rearrangement, sequence reads were collapsed and filtered. For each sample, productive Simpson clonality was calculated as the square root of Simpson's diversity index over productive rearrangements. This is the immuneACCESS table as TCRdb keeps it, with only in-frame sequences that have V and J called. A part of the clones is gone; compared with another copy, unresolved V genes explain less than half, and the rest is unexplained. That table furnishes V, J and clone size, whereas the DNA furnished D and trimming. The table for this sample lists approximately 350,000 clones; approximately 89% of them were counted only once. The ten most abundant clones make up roughly 3.3% of the sample.

The investigation overall reported the following: How much clinical and demographic metadata was included differed by source and by participant, and the metadata was provided uncurated.

As encoded in the germline V gene (reference sequence), CDR1 is SGHNT while CDR2 is YYREEE. Relative to germline, V is missing 2 bases and J is missing 4 bases, with 9 bases of the junction outside any gene match. The CDR3 runs 15 amino acids, cysteine and valine included. Only the CDR3 region is kept as DNA, spanning 45 bases read in frame from base 1. The specimen was peripheral blood. The sequence came from a woman aged 18 to 35 who had recovered from COVID-19. The sequence links TRBV5-4 to TRBJ2-7; TRBD1 lines up with 7 middle nucleotides. The CDR3 loop reads CASSFSRGLAYEQYV. In nucleotides, the sequence is TGTGCCAGCAGCTTCTCAAGGGGGCTAGCTTACGAGCAGTACGTC.